This T cell receptor (beta chain) was captured in a study of T cells in localized non-small cell lung cancer. On this clone: Its matching antigen is unknown.

The method was immunoSEQ multiplex PCR; TCRdb's version includes in-frame clones alone and lacks a portion of them. This sample has tens of thousands of clones, with around 81% found just once. Study-wide results and limits: There was an association of higher blood T cell density with longer overall survival. Out of the top 100 tumor clones, a median approximately 50 were seen in adjacent lung. Uninvolved adjacent lung showed the highest T cell clonality, exceeding tumor.

J lost 4 bases, V lost 6 bases, and 7 bases had no gene match. The CDR3 runs to 16 residues. Germline values: CDR1 SGHAT, CDR2 FQNNGV. This TCR came from a man aged 40 to 70 with stage II lung adenocarcinoma. The sequencing used PBMCs, collected before any cancer treatment. The rearrangement uses TRBV11-2 and TRBJ2-7; 15 bases map to TRBD2. The CDR3 spells CASSRNGLAGGYEQYF. The CDR3 DNA sequence: TGTGCCAGCAGTCGCAACGGACTAGCGGGAGGGTACGAGCAGTACTTC.